This is a list of T cell receptor beta chains from one sample in a study of OX40 agonist ivuxolimab in advanced cancers. The method was immunoSEQ multiplex PCR; TCRdb's version includes in-frame clones alone and lacks a portion of them. Here the sample spans 85,000 to 100,000 clones, approximately 85% being singletons. The specimen was CD4+ or CD8+ T cells sorted from blood, collected in a trial of the OX40 agonist ivuxolimab. Every receptor here comes from an adult with an advanced solid tumor such as melanoma, head and neck, liver or kidney cancer. CDR3s include the opening cysteine and the closing phenylalanine or tryptophan. A D gene is named only where the DNA matches it firmly. Size is omitted from some rows. Given values are once, few, many or a class for expanded clones.

D gene	V gene	clone size	J gene	CDR3 length	CDR3 protein	CDR3 DNA
-	TRBV4-1	-	TRBJ2-1	14	CASSQGGSYNEQFF	TGCGCCAGCAGCCAAGGAGGCTCCTACAATGAGCAGTTCTTC
-	TRBV14	-	TRBJ1-2	14	CASSQAARNYGYTF	TGTGCCAGCAGCCAAGCGGCAAGGAACTATGGCTACACCTTC
-	TRBV30	-	TRBJ2-7	12	CAWSVQGYEQYF	TGTGCCTGGAGTGTACAGGGCTACGAGCAGTACTTC
-	TRBV13	few	TRBJ2-5	14	CASSPQNRRETQYF	TGTGCCAGCAGCCCTCAGAATCGACGGGAGACCCAGTACTTC
-	TRBV7-3	-	TRBJ2-2	13	CASSLEREGELFF	TGTGCCAGCAGCTTAGAACGGGAGGGGGAGCTGTTTTTT
-	TRBV6-6	-	TRBJ1-1	14	CASSPDNADGSAFF	TGTGCCAGCAGTCCAGATAATGCGGACGGATCGGCTTTCTTT
-	TRBV28	-	TRBJ1-5	14	CASSFSGVNQPQHF	TGTGCCAGCAGTTTTTCAGGGGTCAATCAGCCCCAGCATTTT
-	TRBV4-1	-	TRBJ2-1	13	CASSQVGGILQFF	TGCGCCAGCAGCCAAGTAGGGGGGATATTGCAGTTCTTC
TRBD1	TRBV19	-	TRBJ2-7	16	CASSRGRDRLSNEQYF	TGTGCCAGTAGCAGAGGCCGGGACAGGTTATCGAACGAGCAGTACTTC
-	TRBV6-6	few	TRBJ2-1	11	CASSRFNEQFF	TGTGCCAGCAGTCGGTTTAATGAGCAGTTCTTC
TRBD1	TRBV7-6	-	TRBJ1-1	16	CASSLGTGTGGTEAFF	TGTGCCAGCAGCTTAGGGACCGGGACAGGGGGCACTGAAGCTTTCTTT
-	TRBV7-9	-	TRBJ2-3	14	CASSLGGDTDTQYF	TGTGCCAGCAGCTTAGGAGGAGACACAGATACGCAGTATTTT
-	TRBV2	-	TRBJ1-3	16	CASRPQGIISGNTIYF	TGTGCCAGCAGGCCACAGGGTATAATCTCTGGAAACACCATATATTTT
-	TRBV9	-	TRBJ1-1	13	CASSVGQGGVAFF	TGTGCCAGCAGCGTAGGTCAAGGGGGAGTAGCTTTCTTT
TRBD2	TRBV9	-	TRBJ2-7	15	CASSRGLAGSYEQYF	TGTGCCAGCAGTAGGGGACTAGCGGGATCCTACGAGCAGTACTTC
TRBD1	TRBV7-8	-	TRBJ1-1	16	CASSSQGTGRNTEAFF	TGTGCCAGCAGCTCTCAAGGGACAGGGCGTAACACTGAAGCTTTCTTT
TRBD2	TRBV5-1	-	TRBJ2-7	14	CASSPGGRGYEQYF	TGCGCCAGCAGCCCCGGCGGGAGAGGCTACGAGCAGTACTTC
TRBD1	TRBV7-8	-	TRBJ2-1	15	CASSRGQGWDNEQFF	TGTGCCAGCAGCCGGGGACAGGGCTGGGACAATGAGCAGTTCTTC
TRBD2	TRBV5-1	-	TRBJ2-6	18	CASGSPTGGYSGANVLTF	TGCGCCAGCGGATCCCCCACCGGGGGGTACTCTGGGGCCAACGTCCTGACTTTC
-	TRBV19	few	TRBJ1-5	12	CASSIGDQPQHF	TGTGCCAGTAGTATAGGGGATCAGCCCCAGCATTTT
-	TRBV25-1	-	TRBJ2-7	14	CASSVYLTDGEQYF	TGTGCCAGCAGTGTGTATTTGACGGATGGAGAGCAGTACTTC
TRBD1	TRBV5-1	-	TRBJ2-7	15	CASSREGQGENEQYF	TGCGCCAGCAGCCGGGAGGGACAGGGGGAAAACGAGCAGTACTTC
TRBD1	TRBV2	once	TRBJ2-1	15	CASNRDRVGYNEQFF	TGTGCCAGCAACCGAGACAGGGTTGGGTACAATGAGCAGTTCTTC
-	TRBV11-3	-	TRBJ2-1	14	CATSRDSSYNEQFF	TGTGCCACCTCCCGGGACTCTAGCTACAATGAGCAGTTCTTC
TRBD2	TRBV10-2	-	TRBJ2-4	13	CASSEASGNIQYF	TGCGCCAGCAGTGAGGCTAGCGGAAACATTCAGTACTTC
TRBD2	TRBV30	-	TRBJ2-1	12	CAWSQRGNEQFF	TGTGCCTGGAGTCAGCGGGGGAATGAGCAGTTCTTC
-	TRBV2	few	TRBJ2-7	13	CASRDDRTYEQYF	TGTGCCAGCAGGGATGACAGAACCTACGAGCAGTACTTC
-	TRBV7-9	once	TRBJ2-5	14	CASSRPGRKETQYF	TGTGCCAGCAGCCGCCCGGGACGGAAAGAGACCCAGTACTTC
TRBD2	TRBV28	-	TRBJ2-3	18	CASSLGTSGSLFTDTQYF	TGTGCCAGCAGTTTAGGGACTAGCGGGAGTTTGTTCACAGATACGCAGTATTTT
-	TRBV6-6	-	TRBJ2-4	14	CASSYTLAKNIQYF	TGTGCCAGCAGCTACACCCTAGCCAAAAACATTCAGTACTTC
-	TRBV9	-	TRBJ1-3	16	CASSVDGGGTGNTIYF	TGTGCCAGCAGCGTAGATGGTGGGGGTACCGGAAACACCATATATTTT